What follows are 25 T cell receptor beta chains derived from one specimen sequenced in a study of blood T cell repertoires in COVID-19. Sequenced by immunoSEQ multiplex PCR; TCRdb stores in-frame clones only, minus some. The sample comprises fewer than 75,000 clones, around 85% of which are singletons, and 3.5% to 4.5% rests with the top ten. The material sequenced was peripheral blood. Every receptor here comes from a man over 45 with active COVID-19.

This clone occurred once. This sequence joins TRBV18 and TRBJ2-3; 8 nucleotides match TRBD2. This CDR3 is 15 amino acids long. The V gene end was trimmed by 8 bases and the J gene end by 4 bases; junction bases not matched to a gene: 11. Germline CDR1 KGHSH, CDR2 LQKENI. The CDR3 here is CASAEGSGGADTQYF. The CDR3, as DNA: TGTGCCAGCGCAGAGGGCAGCGGGGGTGCAGATACGCAGTATTTT.

The V call is TRBV6-2 or TRBV6-3, the J call TRBJ2-5; 9 bases align to TRBD1. This CDR3 comprises 14 residues. The trim removed 5 bases at V and 10 bases at J, leaving 11 bases unmatched. The germline V gene has CDR1 MNHEY and CDR2 SVGEGT. CDR3 residues: CASSTWDRAFYQYF. CDR3 bases: TGTGCCAGCAGTACTTGGGACAGGGCATTTTACCAGTACTTC.

V usage is TRBV12-3 or TRBV12-4 and J usage is TRBJ1-2; D unresolved. CDR3 length equals 13 residues. With 6 bases removed from V and 4 bases from J, the gap between germline ends came to 12 bases. The CDR3 nucleotides are TGTGCCAGCAGGAGACATGAAGGCTATGGCTACACCTTC. This gives the protein CASRRHEGYGYTF.

Written as DNA, the CDR3 is TGTGCCAGCAGCAACCGGGACAGTAACTATGGCTACACCTTC. Translation gives CASSNRDSNYGYTF. This sequence joins TRBV2 and TRBJ1-2; 7 bases fit TRBD1. This CDR3 has 14 amino acids. Germline CDR1 and CDR2: SNHLY and FYNNEI. V trimming: 6 bases; J trimming: 1 base; junction bases outside the gene matches: 5.

This chain links TRBV19 with TRBJ2-1; TRBD2 matches at 9 bases. The CDR3 has 15 amino acids. Germline trimming cut 1 base from V and 6 bases from J; bases unmatched to any gene: 4. CDR1 is LNHDA and CDR2 is SQIVND in the germline V gene (reference sequence). CDR3 sequence (DNA): TGTGCCAGTAGTATAGGGCGGGGGGGCCTCAATGAGCAGTTCTTC. This sequence encodes CASSIGRGGLNEQFF.

This clone was counted only a few times. This rearrangement joins TRBV10-1 to TRBJ2-1, with 14 bases matching TRBD2. V was clipped by 5 bases and J by 1 base; unmatched bases: 10. The CDR3 totals 19 residues. Germline V gene data show CDR1 as WNHNN and CDR2 as SYGVQD (reference sequence). CDR3 amino acids: CASSTRGLAGEDSYNEQFF. Here the CDR3 DNA reads TGCGCCAGCAGTACCAGGGGACTAGCGGGGGAAGATTCCTACAATGAGCAGTTCTTC.

The chain recombines TRBV5-1 with TRBJ2-3; TRBD1 is a possible D gene (6 bases). The germline CDR1 and CDR2 sequences are SGHRS and YFSETQ. The V gene lost 4 bases and the J gene lost 3 bases, with 18 bases spanning the gap. The CDR3 runs to 16 residues. The CDR3 region has the DNA TGCGCCAGCAGCCCTTCTCAGGGGATAGGGACAGATACGCAGTATTTT. Protein sequence: CASSPSQGIGTDTQYF.

The rearrangement uses TRBV10-3 and TRBJ2-2; D ambiguous. V was clipped by 8 bases and J by 6 bases, with 10 bases between them. The CDR3 has 12 residues. In germline, CDR1 is ENHRY, CDR2 SYGVKD. CDR3 in amino acids: CAIERRAGELFF. DNA for the CDR3: TGTGCCATCGAAAGGAGAGCCGGGGAGCTGTTTTTT.

V gene TRBV28 combines with J gene TRBJ2-1; D is possibly TRBD2 (6 bases). The germline V and J ends were trimmed by 5 bases and 6 bases, with 17 bases remaining between them. Per the germline V gene, CDR1 is MDHEN and CDR2 is SYDVKM. The CDR3 is 15 amino acids. CDR3 loop: CASSPLGGSSNEQFF. The CDR3, as DNA: TGTGCCAGCAGTCCCCTTGGGGGGAGCTCCAATGAGCAGTTCTTC.

The CDR3 sequence: CSVSTAMEQYF. The CDR3 DNA reads as TGCAGCGTTTCGACAGCAATGGAGCAGTACTTC. This chain links TRBV29-1 with TRBJ2-7; TRBD1 is a possible D gene (5 bases). The ends were cut back, 5 bases at V and 7 bases at J, with 12 bases in the middle. Germline values: CDR1 SQVTM, CDR2 ANQGSEA. This CDR3 is built from 11 residues.

The V call is TRBV5-1, the J call TRBJ2-1, with TRBD2 matching over 8 bases. The CDR3 loop spans 18 amino acids. In germline, CDR1 is SGHRS, CDR2 YFSETQ. Trimming took 0 bases from V and 4 from J; bases not matched to a gene: 12. The CDR3 reads CASSLAGGGRFLYNEQFF. CDR3 nucleotides: TGCGCCAGCAGCTTGGCCGGGGGCGGGAGGTTCTTATACAATGAGCAGTTCTTC.

CDR3 bases: TGTGCCAGCAGCTTAGGGTCGGGACAGTATCACGAGCAGTACTTC. This codes for CASSLGSGQYHEQYF. This chain connects TRBV11-3 to TRBJ2-7; 7 positions agree with TRBD1. After removal of 1 base from V and 5 bases from J, the junction contained 8 bases not matched to a gene. The CDR3 is 15 amino acids. Germline V CDR1 and CDR2: SGHNT, YENEEA.

The chain uses TRBV7-2 and TRBJ2-5; 7 nucleotides align to TRBD1. The J segment lost 4 bases and the V segment lost 3 bases, leaving 8 bases of the junction unmatched. In germline, CDR1 is SGHTA, CDR2 FQGNSA. The CDR3 has 15 amino acids. CDR3 nucleotide sequence: TGTGCCAGCAGCTTTAGTAGGGGGCGGGCAGAGACCCAGTACTTC. It codes for CASSFSRGRAETQYF.

This clone was counted once. V and J are TRBV3-1 (or the pseudogene TRBV3-2) and TRBJ1-5; no clear D gene. Germline V CDR1 and CDR2: LGHDT, YNNKEL (reference sequence). The CDR3 has 13 residues. The germline V and J ends were trimmed by 2 bases and 3 bases, with 5 bases remaining between them. The CDR3 loop is CASSQTPNQPQHF. The CDR3 DNA follows: TGTGCCAGCAGCCAAACTCCCAATCAGCCCCAGCATTTT.

Written as DNA, the CDR3 is TGTGCCTACCAGGGGTACAATGAGCAGTTCTTC. Translation: CAYQGYNEQFF. The J gene is TRBJ2-1, the V gene TRBV2; the D gene is possibly TRBD1 (6 bases). CDR1 and CDR2 from the germline V gene are SNHLY and FYNNEI. Trimming shortened V by 11 bases and J by 4 bases, and 9 bases separated the two germline ends. This CDR3 is 11 amino acids long.

The chain has TRBV7-3 and TRBJ1-1; D is unresolved. This CDR3 contains 13 residues. V was trimmed by 5 bases and J by 3 bases, leaving 10 bases between them. CDR1 and CDR2 from the germline V gene are SGHTA and FQGTGA. CDR3 residues: CASSLSEDTEAFF. CDR3 DNA sequence: TGTGCCAGCAGCCTGAGCGAGGACACTGAAGCTTTCTTT.

This chain joins TRBV29-1 and TRBJ2-1, with D tentatively TRBD2 (6 bases). Trimming stripped 6 bases from V and 0 bases from J, with 18 bases between. The CDR3 loop spans 16 amino acids. Germline loops: CDR1 SQVTM, CDR2 ANQGSEA. CDR3: CSVGGGRGGSYNEQFF. The CDR3 bases are TGCAGCGTCGGGGGTGGCCGAGGAGGCTCCTACAATGAGCAGTTCTTC.

The CDR3 loop reads CASSGNGSPLHF. The CDR3 coding sequence is TGTGCCAGCAGCGGCAACGGTTCACCCCTCCACTTT. The chain uses TRBV9 and TRBJ1-6; no clear D. With 3 bases removed from V and 9 bases from J, the gap between germline ends came to 7 bases. Germline lookup yields CDR1 SGDLS and CDR2 YYNGEE. The CDR3 length is 12 residues.

The genes are TRBV10-3 and TRBJ2-7, with TRBD1 matching 12 bases. In germline, CDR1 is ENHRY, CDR2 SYGVKD. This CDR3 has 16 residues. V lost 2 bases and J lost 7; bases outside the gene matches: 9. The CDR3 nucleotides read TGTGCCATCAGTGAGGGGACAGGGGGCCCCCAAGGGGAGCAGTACTTC. This codes for CAISEGTGGPQGEQYF.

This sequence joins TRBV9 and TRBJ2-1; TRBD2 matches 7 bases. Germline CDR1 SGDLS, CDR2 YYNGEE. The junction had 12 bases not matched to a gene; V was cut back by 4 bases and J by 5 bases. CDR3 length: 16 residues. CDR3 sequence reads: CASSTEGGGRNNEQFF. Written as DNA, the CDR3 is TGTGCCAGCAGCACAGAGGGCGGGGGTAGGAACAATGAGCAGTTCTTC.

In this sample, this clone turned up a few times. This chain joins TRBV6-2 or TRBV6-3 and TRBJ2-7, with a possible D match to TRBD1 (5 bases). The germline V gene encodes CDR1 MNHEY and CDR2 SVGEGT. V was cut by 5 bases and J by 2 bases, with 22 bases left in between. The CDR3 extends over 17 amino acids. CDR3 sequence reads: CASSRSNAGWRPYEQYF. The CDR3 DNA reads as TGTGCCAGCAGTCGCTCCAATGCAGGGTGGCGACCCTACGAGCAGTACTTC.

This clone occurred once. The chain couples TRBV11-1 to TRBJ2-3; TRBD1 matches at 7 bases. Trimming took 5 bases from V and 0 from J; bases not matched to a gene: 2. The germline CDR1 and CDR2 sequences are SGHAT and FQDESV (reference sequence). CDR3 length: 14 amino acids. The DNA of the CDR3 is TGTGCCAGCAGCCCGGACAGGAGCACAGATACGCAGTATTTT. It translates to CASSPDRSTDTQYF.

The chain uses TRBV11-3 and TRBJ2-1, with D uncertain. The CDR3 sequence is 14 residues long. V was clipped by 0 bases and J by 3 bases, with 6 bases between them. Germline loops: CDR1 SGHNT, CDR2 YENEEA. CDR3 sequence (DNA): TGTGCCAGCAGCTTAGACTATAACTACAATGAGCAGTTCTTC. This gives the protein CASSLDYNYNEQFF.

The J gene is TRBJ1-2, the V gene TRBV7-8, with 9 bases identical to TRBD1. Germline loops: CDR1 SGHVS, CDR2 FQNEAQ. With V trimmed by 5 bases and J by 4 bases, 5 bases remained unmatched. The CDR3 contains 14 residues. The CDR3 DNA follows: TGTGCCAGCAGCCTTACAGGGGGCGTCTATGGCTACACCTTC. Translation gives CASSLTGGVYGYTF.

The chain is built from TRBV6-2 or TRBV6-3 and TRBJ1-6, with D unclear. V was pared by 2 bases and J by 9 bases, with 14 bases between. This CDR3 is 15 amino acids long. The V gene's germline CDR1 is MNHEY and CDR2 SVGEGT. The CDR3 loop is CASSYKNLSGSPLHF. CDR3 DNA: TGTGCCAGCAGTTACAAGAATTTGAGTGGTTCACCCCTCCACTTT.